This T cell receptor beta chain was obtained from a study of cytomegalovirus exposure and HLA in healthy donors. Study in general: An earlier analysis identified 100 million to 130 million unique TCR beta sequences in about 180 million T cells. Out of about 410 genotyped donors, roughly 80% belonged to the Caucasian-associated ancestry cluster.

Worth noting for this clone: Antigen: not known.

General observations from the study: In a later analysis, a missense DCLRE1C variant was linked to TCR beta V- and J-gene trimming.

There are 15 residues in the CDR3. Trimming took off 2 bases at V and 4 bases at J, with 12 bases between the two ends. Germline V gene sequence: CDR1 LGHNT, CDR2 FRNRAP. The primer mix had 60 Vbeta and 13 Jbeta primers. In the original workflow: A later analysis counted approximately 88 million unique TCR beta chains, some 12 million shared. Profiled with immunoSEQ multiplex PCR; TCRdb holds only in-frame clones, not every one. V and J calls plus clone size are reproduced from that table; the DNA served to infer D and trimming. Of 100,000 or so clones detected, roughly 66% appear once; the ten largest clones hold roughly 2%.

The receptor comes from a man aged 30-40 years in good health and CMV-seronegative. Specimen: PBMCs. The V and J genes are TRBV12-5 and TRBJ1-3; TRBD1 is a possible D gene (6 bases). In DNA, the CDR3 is TGTGCTAGTGGTTTGTATCAGGGGCTAGGAAACACCATATATTTT. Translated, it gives CASGLYQGLGNTIYF.